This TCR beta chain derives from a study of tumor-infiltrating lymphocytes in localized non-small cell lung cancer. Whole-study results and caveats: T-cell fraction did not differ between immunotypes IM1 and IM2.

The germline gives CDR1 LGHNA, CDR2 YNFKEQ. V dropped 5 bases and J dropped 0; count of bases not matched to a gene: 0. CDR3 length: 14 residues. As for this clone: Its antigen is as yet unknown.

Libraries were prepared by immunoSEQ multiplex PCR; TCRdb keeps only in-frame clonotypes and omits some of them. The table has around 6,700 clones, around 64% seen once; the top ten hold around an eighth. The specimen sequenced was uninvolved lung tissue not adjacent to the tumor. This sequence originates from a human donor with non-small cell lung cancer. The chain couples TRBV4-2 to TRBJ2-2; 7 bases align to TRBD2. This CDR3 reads CASSGTTNTGELFF. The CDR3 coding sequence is TGTGCCAGCAGCGGGACTACGAACACCGGGGAGCTGTTTTTT.